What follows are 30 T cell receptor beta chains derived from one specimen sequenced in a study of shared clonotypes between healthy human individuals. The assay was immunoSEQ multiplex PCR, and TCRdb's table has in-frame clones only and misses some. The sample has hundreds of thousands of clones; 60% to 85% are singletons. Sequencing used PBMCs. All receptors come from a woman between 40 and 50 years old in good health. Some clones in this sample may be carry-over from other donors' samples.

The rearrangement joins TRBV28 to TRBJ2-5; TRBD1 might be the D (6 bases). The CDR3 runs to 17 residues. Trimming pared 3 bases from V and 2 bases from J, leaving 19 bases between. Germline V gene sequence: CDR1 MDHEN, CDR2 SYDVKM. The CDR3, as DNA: TGTGCCAGCAGTTTGCCGGGACAACCTACAGAACAAGAGACCCAGTACTTC. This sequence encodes CASSLPGQPTEQETQYF.

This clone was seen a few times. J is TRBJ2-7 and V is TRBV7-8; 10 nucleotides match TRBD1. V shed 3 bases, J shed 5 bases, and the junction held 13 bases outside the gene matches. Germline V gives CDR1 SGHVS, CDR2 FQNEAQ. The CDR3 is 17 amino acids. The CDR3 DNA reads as TGTGCCAGCAGCTTGGTCCTTAAACCGGGACAGGGGAACGAGCAGTACTTC. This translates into CASSLVLKPGQGNEQYF.

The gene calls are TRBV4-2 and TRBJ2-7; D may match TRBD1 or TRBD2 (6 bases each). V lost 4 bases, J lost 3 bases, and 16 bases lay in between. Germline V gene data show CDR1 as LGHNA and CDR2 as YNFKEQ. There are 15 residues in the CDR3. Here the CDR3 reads CASSRIDGGLYEQYF. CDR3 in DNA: TGTGCCAGCAGCCGCATAGATGGGGGGCTCTACGAGCAGTACTTC.

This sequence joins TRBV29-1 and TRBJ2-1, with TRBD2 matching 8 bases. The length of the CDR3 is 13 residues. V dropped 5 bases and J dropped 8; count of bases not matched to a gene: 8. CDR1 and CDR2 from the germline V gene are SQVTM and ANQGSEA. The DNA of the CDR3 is TGCAGCGTTATGCCGGGAGGGCCCGATGAGCAGTTCTTC. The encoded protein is CSVMPGGPDEQFF.

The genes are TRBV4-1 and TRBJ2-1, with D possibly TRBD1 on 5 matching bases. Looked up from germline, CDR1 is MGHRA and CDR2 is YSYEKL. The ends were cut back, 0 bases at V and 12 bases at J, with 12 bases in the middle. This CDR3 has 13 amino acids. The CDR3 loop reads CASSQDLWGGQFF. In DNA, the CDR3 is TGCGCCAGCAGCCAAGATTTGTGGGGCGGGCAGTTCTTC.

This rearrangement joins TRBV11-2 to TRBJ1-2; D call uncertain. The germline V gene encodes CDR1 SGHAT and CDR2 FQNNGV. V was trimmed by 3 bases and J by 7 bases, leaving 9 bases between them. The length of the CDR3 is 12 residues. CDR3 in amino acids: CASSFGRSGYTF. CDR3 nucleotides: TGTGCCAGCAGCTTTGGGCGTTCTGGCTACACCTTC.

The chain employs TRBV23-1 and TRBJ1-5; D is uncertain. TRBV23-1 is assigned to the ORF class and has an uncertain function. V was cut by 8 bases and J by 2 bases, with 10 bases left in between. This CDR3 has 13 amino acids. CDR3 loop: CASRKRRNQPQHF. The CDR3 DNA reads TGCGCCAGCCGAAAGAGGCGCAATCAGCCCCAGCATTTT.

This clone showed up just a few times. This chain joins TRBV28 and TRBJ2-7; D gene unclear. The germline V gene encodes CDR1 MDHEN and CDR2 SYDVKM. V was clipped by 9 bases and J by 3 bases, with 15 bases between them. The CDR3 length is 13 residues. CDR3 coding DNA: TGTGCCAGTACGGAAGCCCCGTTCTACGAGCAGTACTTC. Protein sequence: CASTEAPFYEQYF.

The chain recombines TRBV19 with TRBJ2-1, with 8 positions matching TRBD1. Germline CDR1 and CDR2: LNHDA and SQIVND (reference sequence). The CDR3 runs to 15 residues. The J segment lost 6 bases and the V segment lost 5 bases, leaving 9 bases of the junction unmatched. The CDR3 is CASSSSGGAGNEQFF. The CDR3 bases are TGTGCCAGTAGTTCCTCAGGGGGCGCTGGCAATGAGCAGTTCTTC. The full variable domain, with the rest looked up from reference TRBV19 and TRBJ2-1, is DGGITQSPKYLFRKEGQNVTLSCEQNLNHDAMYWYRQDPGQGLRLIYYSQIVNDFQKGDIAEGYSVSREKKESFPLTVTSAQKNPTAFYLCASSSSGGAGNEQFFGPGTRLTVL.

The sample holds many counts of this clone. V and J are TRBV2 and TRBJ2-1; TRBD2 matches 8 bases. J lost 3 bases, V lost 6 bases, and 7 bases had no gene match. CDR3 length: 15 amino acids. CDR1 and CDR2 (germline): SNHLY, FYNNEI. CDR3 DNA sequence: TGTGCCAGCAGCGACAGGAGCGGGGGCTACAATGAGCAGTTCTTC. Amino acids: CASSDRSGGYNEQFF. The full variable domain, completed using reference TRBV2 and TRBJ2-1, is EPEVTQTPSHQVTQMGQEVILRCVPISNHLYFYWYRQILGQKVEFLVSFYNNEISEKSEIFDDQFSVERPDGSNFTLKIRSTKLEDSAMYFCASSDRSGGYNEQFFGPGTRLTVL.

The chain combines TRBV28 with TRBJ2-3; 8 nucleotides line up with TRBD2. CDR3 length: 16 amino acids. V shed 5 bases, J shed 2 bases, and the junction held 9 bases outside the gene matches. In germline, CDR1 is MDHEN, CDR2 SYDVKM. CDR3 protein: CASSIAGHRNTDTQYF. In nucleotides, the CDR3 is TGTGCCAGCAGTATAGCGGGACACCGAAACACAGATACGCAGTATTTT.

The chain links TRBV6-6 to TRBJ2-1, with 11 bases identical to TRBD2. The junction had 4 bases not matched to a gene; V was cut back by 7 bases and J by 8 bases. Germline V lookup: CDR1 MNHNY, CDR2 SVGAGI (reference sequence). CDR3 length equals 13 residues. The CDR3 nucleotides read TGTGCCAGCAATCGACTAGCGGGATATGAGCAGTTCTTC. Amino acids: CASNRLAGYEQFF.

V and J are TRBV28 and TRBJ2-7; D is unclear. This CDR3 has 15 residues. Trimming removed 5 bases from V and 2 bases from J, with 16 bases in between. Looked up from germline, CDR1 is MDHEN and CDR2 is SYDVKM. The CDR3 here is CASSQVRHAAYEQYF. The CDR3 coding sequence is TGTGCCAGCAGTCAGGTGCGACACGCCGCCTACGAGCAGTACTTC.

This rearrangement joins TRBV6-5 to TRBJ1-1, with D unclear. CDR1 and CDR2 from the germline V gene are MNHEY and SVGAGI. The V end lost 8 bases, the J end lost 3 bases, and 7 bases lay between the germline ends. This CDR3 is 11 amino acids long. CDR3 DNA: TGTGCCAGCGGAAGGGACACTGAAGCTTTCTTT. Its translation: CASGRDTEAFF.

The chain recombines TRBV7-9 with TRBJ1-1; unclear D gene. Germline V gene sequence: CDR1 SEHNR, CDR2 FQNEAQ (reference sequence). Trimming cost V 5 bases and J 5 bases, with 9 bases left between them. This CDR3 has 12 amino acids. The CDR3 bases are TGTGCCAGCAGCCCTAAAGGGACTGAAGCTTTCTTT. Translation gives CASSPKGTEAFF.

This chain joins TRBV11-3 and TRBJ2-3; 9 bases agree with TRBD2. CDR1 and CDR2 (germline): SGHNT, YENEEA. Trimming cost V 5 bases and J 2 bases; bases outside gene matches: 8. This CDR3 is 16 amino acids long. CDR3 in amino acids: CASSQGTSPYTDTQYF. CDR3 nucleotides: TGTGCCAGCAGCCAGGGGACTAGCCCCTACACAGATACGCAGTATTTT.

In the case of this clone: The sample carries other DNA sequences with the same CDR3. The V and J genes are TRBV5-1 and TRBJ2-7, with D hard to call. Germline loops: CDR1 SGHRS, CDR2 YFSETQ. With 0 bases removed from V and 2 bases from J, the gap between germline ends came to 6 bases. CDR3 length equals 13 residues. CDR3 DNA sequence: TGCGCCAGCAGCTTGGGCAGCACCTACGAGCAGTACTTC. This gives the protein CASSLGSTYEQYF. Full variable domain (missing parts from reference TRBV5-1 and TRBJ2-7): KAGVTQTPRYLIKTRGQQVTLSCSPISGHRSVSWYQQTPGQGLQFLFEYFSETQRNKGNFPGRFSGRQFSNSRSEMNVSTLELGDSALYLCASSLGSTYEQYFGPGTRLTVT.

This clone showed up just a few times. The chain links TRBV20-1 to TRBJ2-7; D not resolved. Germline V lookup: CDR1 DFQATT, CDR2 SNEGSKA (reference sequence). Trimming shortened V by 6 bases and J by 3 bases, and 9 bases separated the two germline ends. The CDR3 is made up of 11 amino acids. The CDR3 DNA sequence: TGCAGTGCCAGTAATCTCTACGAGCAGTACTTC. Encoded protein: CSASNLYEQYF.

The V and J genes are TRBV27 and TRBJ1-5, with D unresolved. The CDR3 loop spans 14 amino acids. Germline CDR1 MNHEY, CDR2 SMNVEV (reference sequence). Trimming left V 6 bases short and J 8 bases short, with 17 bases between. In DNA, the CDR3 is TGTGCCAGCAGCTACAAAACCCGCGCAGAGCCCCAGCATTTT. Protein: CASSYKTRAEPQHF.

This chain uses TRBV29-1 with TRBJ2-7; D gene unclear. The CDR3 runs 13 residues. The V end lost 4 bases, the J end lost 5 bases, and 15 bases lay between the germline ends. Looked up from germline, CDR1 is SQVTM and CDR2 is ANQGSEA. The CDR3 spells CSVAYKGVHEQYF. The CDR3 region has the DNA TGCAGCGTTGCCTATAAGGGTGTCCACGAGCAGTACTTC.

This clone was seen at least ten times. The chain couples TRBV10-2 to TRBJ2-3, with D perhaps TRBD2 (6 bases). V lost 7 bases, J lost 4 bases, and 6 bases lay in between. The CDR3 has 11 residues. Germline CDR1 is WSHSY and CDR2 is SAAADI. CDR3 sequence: CASKRADTQYF. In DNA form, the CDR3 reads TGCGCCAGCAAGCGGGCAGATACGCAGTATTTT.

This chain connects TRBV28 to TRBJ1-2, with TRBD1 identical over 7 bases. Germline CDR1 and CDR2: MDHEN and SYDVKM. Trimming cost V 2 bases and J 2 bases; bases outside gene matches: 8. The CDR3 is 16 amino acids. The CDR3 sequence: CASSLMRGGVNYGYTF. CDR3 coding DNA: TGTGCCAGCAGTTTAATGAGAGGGGGCGTCAACTATGGCTACACCTTC.

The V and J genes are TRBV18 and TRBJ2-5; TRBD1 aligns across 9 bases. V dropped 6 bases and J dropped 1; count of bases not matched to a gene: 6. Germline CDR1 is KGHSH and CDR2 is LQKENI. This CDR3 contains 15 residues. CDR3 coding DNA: TGTGCCAGCTCTCCGGGACAGGGTCCCCAAGAGACCCAGTACTTC. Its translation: CASSPGQGPQETQYF.

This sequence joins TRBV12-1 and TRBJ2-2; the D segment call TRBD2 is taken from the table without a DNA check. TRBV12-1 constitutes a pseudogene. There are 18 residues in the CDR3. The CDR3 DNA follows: TGTGCCAGCAGCCCGGGTCCGGGACTAGCGGGAGAAACCGGGGAGCTGTTTTTT. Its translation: CASSPGPGLAGETGELFF.

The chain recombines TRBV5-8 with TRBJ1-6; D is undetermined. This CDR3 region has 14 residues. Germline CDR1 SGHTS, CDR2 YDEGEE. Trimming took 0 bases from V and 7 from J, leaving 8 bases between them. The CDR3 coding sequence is TGTGCCAGCAGCTTGGGGCAGGAGAATTCACCCCTCCACTTT. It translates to CASSLGQENSPLHF.

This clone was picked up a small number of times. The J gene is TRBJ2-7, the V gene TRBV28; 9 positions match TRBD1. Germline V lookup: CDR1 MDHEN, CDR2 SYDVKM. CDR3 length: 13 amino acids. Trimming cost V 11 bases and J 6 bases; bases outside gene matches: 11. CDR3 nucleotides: TGTGCCGCCGAAGGGGGACAGGGAGCCGAGCAGTACTTC. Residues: CAAEGGQGAEQYF.

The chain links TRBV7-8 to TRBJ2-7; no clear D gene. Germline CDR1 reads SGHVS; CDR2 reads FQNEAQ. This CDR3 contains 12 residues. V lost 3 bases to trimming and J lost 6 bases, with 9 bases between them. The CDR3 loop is CASSLDGREQYF. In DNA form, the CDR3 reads TGTGCCAGCAGCTTGGACGGACGCGAGCAGTACTTC.

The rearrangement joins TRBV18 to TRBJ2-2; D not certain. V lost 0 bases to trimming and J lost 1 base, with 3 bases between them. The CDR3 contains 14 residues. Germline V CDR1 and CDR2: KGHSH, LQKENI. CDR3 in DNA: TGTGCCAGCTCACCACCTCTGAACACCGGGGAGCTGTTTTTT. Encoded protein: CASSPPLNTGELFF. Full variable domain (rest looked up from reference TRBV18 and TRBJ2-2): NAGVMQNPRHLVRRRGQEARLRCSPMKGHSHVYWYRQLPEEGLKFMVYLQKENIIDESGMPKERFSAEFPKEGPSILRIQQVVRGDSAAYFCASSPPLNTGELFFGEGSRLTVL.

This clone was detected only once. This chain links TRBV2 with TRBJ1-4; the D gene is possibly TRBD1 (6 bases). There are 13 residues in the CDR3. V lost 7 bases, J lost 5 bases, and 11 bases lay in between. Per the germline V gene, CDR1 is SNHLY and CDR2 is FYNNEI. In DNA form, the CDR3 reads TGTGCCAGCACCGGACAGCCAAATGAAAAACTGTTTTTT. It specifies CASTGQPNEKLFF.

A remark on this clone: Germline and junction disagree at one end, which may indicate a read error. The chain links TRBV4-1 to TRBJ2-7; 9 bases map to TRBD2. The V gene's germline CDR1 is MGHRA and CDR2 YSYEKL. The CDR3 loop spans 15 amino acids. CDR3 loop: CASSLGGSGRSEQYF. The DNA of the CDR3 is TGTGCCAGCAGCTTAGGGGGTAGCGGGAGATCCGAGCAGTACTTC.